These T cell receptor beta chains were read from a single sample in a study of beta chain features in type 1 diabetes. Assay: immunoSEQ multiplex PCR; the TCRdb copy retains only in-frame clones and omits some. The repertoire has hundreds of thousands of clones, approximately 30% of them found once; the top ten carry almost 0.065%. The sequenced sample was naive CD4+ T cells from blood. These receptors all stem from a man aged 18 to 29 in good health. Each CDR3 is given with its conserved first and last residue. D genes are given only for firm matches. Clone size is shown for a subset of rows, as once, few, many or a class of expanded clone.

J gene: TRBJ1-1
D gene: .
V gene: TRBV7-9
clone size: .
CDR3 DNA: TGTGCCAGCAGCTTGAGCGCCCACTCCACTGAAGCTTTCTTT
CDR3 protein: CASSLSAHSTEAFF

J gene: TRBJ2-3
D gene: .
V gene: TRBV10-3
clone size: few
CDR3 DNA: TGTGCCATCAGTAAGGGAGGCGGGACCCCCGGCACAGATACGCAGTATTTT
CDR3 protein: CAISKGGGTPGTDTQYF

J gene: TRBJ2-7
D gene: .
V gene: TRBV30
clone size: .
CDR3 DNA: TGTGCCTGGAGTGATCGTCCCTTTACCCCCTACGAGCAGTACTTC
CDR3 protein: CAWSDRPFTPYEQYF

J gene: TRBJ2-1
D gene: TRBD2
V gene: TRBV10-3
clone size: .
CDR3 DNA: TGTGCCATCAGTCGGACTAGCGGGAGGAATGAGCAGTTCTTC
CDR3 protein: CAISRTSGRNEQFF

J gene: TRBJ2-2
D gene: .
V gene: TRBV14
clone size: few
CDR3 DNA: TGTGCCAGCAGCCAATGGAACACCGGGGAGCTGTTTTTT
CDR3 protein: CASSQWNTGELFF

J gene: TRBJ2-7
D gene: TRBD2
V gene: TRBV28
clone size: .
CDR3 DNA: TGTGCCAGCAGTTTATCTAGCGGGACGTACTTC
CDR3 protein: CASSLSSGTYF

J gene: TRBJ1-4
D gene: TRBD1
V gene: TRBV29-1
clone size: .
CDR3 DNA: TGCAGCGTCCCGGGACAGCTTAATGAAAAACTGTTTTTT
CDR3 protein: CSVPGQLNEKLFF

J gene: TRBJ2-1
D gene: .
V gene: TRBV9
clone size: once
CDR3 DNA: TGTGCCAGCAGCGTGATGACAGCCAACAATGAGCAGTTCTTC
CDR3 protein: CASSVMTANNEQFF

J gene: TRBJ2-1
D gene: TRBD2
V gene: TRBV18
clone size: few
CDR3 DNA: TGTGCCAGCTCCAAGGGTAGCGGGAGCTACAATGAGCAGTTCTTC
CDR3 protein: CASSKGSGSYNEQFF

J gene: TRBJ2-1
D gene: .
V gene: TRBV11-2
clone size: .
CDR3 DNA: TGTGCCAGCAGAAAAGGTGGGGGTGAGCAGTTCTTC
CDR3 protein: CASRKGGGEQFF

J gene: TRBJ2-3
D gene: .
V gene: TRBV7-2
clone size: few
CDR3 DNA: TGTGCCAGCAGCTTTCGGGCGGGGAACACAGATACGCAGTATTTT
CDR3 protein: CASSFRAGNTDTQYF

J gene: TRBJ1-5
D gene: .
V gene: TRBV11-2
clone size: .
CDR3 DNA: TGTGCCAGCAGCTTAGAGGGTCAGCCCCAGCATTTT
CDR3 protein: CASSLEGQPQHF

J gene: TRBJ2-1
D gene: .
V gene: TRBV28
clone size: few
CDR3 DNA: TGTGCCAGCAGTTTATTGGGGGCGATGGGCCCCTACAATGAGCAGTTCTTC
CDR3 protein: CASSLLGAMGPYNEQFF

J gene: TRBJ1-2
D gene: .
V gene: TRBV28
clone size: .
CDR3 DNA: TGTGCCAGCAGTTTAAGAGTTTTTTATGGCTACACCTTC
CDR3 protein: CASSLRVFYGYTF

J gene: TRBJ2-1
D gene: .
V gene: TRBV6-5
clone size: few
CDR3 DNA: TGTGCCAGTTCGTTCGGTAGCGGCTCCTACAATGAGCAGTTCTTC
CDR3 protein: CASSFGSGSYNEQFF

J gene: TRBJ2-1
D gene: .
V gene: TRBV5-4
clone size: few
CDR3 DNA: TGTGCCAGCAGCTACGGACTTTCCACTGTCTCCTACAATGAGCAGTTCTTC
CDR3 protein: CASSYGLSTVSYNEQFF

J gene: TRBJ2-7
D gene: .
V gene: TRBV30
clone size: few
CDR3 DNA: TGTGCCTGGGACTCGAACTACGAGCAGTACTTC
CDR3 protein: CAWDSNYEQYF

J gene: TRBJ2-3
D gene: .
V gene: TRBV10-3
clone size: .
CDR3 DNA: TGTGCCATCAACTCACAGCAAGCTACTAGCACAGATACGCAGTATTTT
CDR3 protein: CAINSQQATSTDTQYF

J gene: TRBJ2-3
D gene: .
V gene: TRBV7-6
clone size: .
CDR3 DNA: TGTGCCAGCAGCTTAGCGCTCACAGATACGCAGTATTTT
CDR3 protein: CASSLALTDTQYF

J gene: TRBJ2-7
D gene: .
V gene: TRBV28
clone size: .
CDR3 DNA: TGTGCCAGCAGCCGGGGGGCAGGTAGGAGGGAGCAGTACTTC
CDR3 protein: CASSRGAGRREQYF

J gene: TRBJ2-7
D gene: .
V gene: TRBV18
clone size: .
CDR3 DNA: TGTGCCAGCTCACCGCTAGGAGCCTACGAGCAGTACTTC
CDR3 protein: CASSPLGAYEQYF

J gene: TRBJ2-1
D gene: TRBD1
V gene: TRBV29-1
clone size: .
CDR3 DNA: TGCAGCGTTGAGGGACAGTCTAAAATCCATGAGCAGTTCTTC
CDR3 protein: CSVEGQSKIHEQFF